The clone carrying this T cell receptor (beta chain) was observed many times. Its antigen is not identified. This sample was included in a study of shared clonotypes between healthy human individuals. Study-level background: The cohort comprised a couple of women and a few men. Their ages spanned 18 to 49 years.

The V segment lost 5 bases and the J segment 6 bases; nucleotides outside the gene matches: 7. The CDR3 loop spans 14 amino acids. Germline CDR1 is MNHEY and CDR2 is SMNVEV (reference sequence). Profiling relied on immunoSEQ multiplex PCR, and the TCRdb table lists in-frame clones only, not all of them. The sample yields approximately 340,000 clones, roughly 70% seen once. The study, taken as a whole, reports: The study found lower generation probabilities in non-shared clonotypes than in those shared by all four donors.

This sequence originates from a man aged 25-40 years in good health. Sequencing was performed on memory CD4+ T cells sorted from blood. Subset of the sample: CD45RA-negative fraction. V is TRBV27 and J is TRBJ2-3; the match to TRBD1 covers 8 bases. This CDR3 is CASSAGTGVDTQYF. In DNA, the CDR3 is TGTGCCAGCAGTGCGGGGACAGGAGTGGATACGCAGTATTTT.